These T cell receptor beta chains were read from a single sample in a study of cytomegalovirus exposure and HLA in healthy donors. Assay used: immunoSEQ multiplex PCR; TCRdb lists only in-frame clones, some missing. The repertoire includes some 100,000 clones, less than 85% of them detected once, and 16% sits in the top ten. The specimen sequenced was PBMCs. These receptors came from a man aged 50 or older in good health and CMV-seropositive. The CDR3 runs from the conserved cysteine through the conserved F or W. A D gene is named only where the DNA matches it firmly. Clone size appears in some rows only: once, few, many, or a class for an expanded clone.

abundance	d_gene	j_gene	v_gene	CDR3aa	CDR3nt
once	TRBD1	TRBJ1-5	TRBV6-5	CASRLTGGSNQPQHF	TGTGCCAGCAGGTTAACAGGGGGCAGCAATCAGCCCCAGCATTTT
.	TRBD2	TRBJ2-2	TRBV4-1	CASSQDGLRGANTGELFF	TGCGCCAGCAGCCAAGATGGGTTGCGGGGGGCGAACACCGGGGAGCTGTTTTTT
.	TRBD1	TRBJ1-4	TRBV6-6	CASSAGQEKLFF	TGTGCCAGCTCCGCGGGACAGGAAAAACTGTTTTTT
few	TRBD1	TRBJ1-1	TRBV19	CASSIGAGGLPEAFF	TGTGCCAGTAGTATAGGGGCAGGGGGCCTTCCTGAAGCTTTCTTT
.	TRBD1	TRBJ1-1	TRBV9	CASSTSTGANTEAFF	TGTGCCAGCAGCACGTCGACAGGGGCGAACACTGAAGCTTTCTTT
.	.	TRBJ2-3	TRBV7-2	CASSFIQGVDTQYF	TGTGCCAGCAGCTTCATACAGGGAGTAGATACGCAGTATTTT
.	TRBD1	TRBJ1-3	TRBV9	CASSPLDRFEDTIYF	TGTGCCAGCAGCCCCCTGGACAGGTTTGAGGACACCATATATTTT
.	.	TRBJ1-1	TRBV1	CTSSQDQGDVGTEAFF	TGCACCAGCAGCCAAGATCAGGGGGATGTGGGCACTGAAGCTTTCTTT
.	TRBD2	TRBJ2-3	TRBV28	CASSPGTSGRAVTDTQYF	TGTGCCAGCAGTCCTGGGACTAGCGGGAGGGCCGTCACAGATACGCAGTATTTT
.	TRBD1	TRBJ2-7	TRBV5-1	CASSPGQGHEQYF	TGCGCCAGCAGCCCAGGACAGGGACACGAGCAGTACTTC
.	.	TRBJ1-2	TRBV27	CASSLYASNPYGYTF	TGTGCCAGCAGTTTATACGCGTCCAACCCTTATGGCTACACCTTC
.	.	TRBJ1-2	TRBV6-1	CASSAAGQRVYGYTF	TGTGCCAGCAGTGCTGCAGGACAGAGGGTCTATGGCTACACCTTC
.	TRBD2	TRBJ2-1	TRBV29-1	CSVDGLAGGPRQFF	TGCAGCGTTGACGGACTAGCGGGGGGGCCTAGGCAGTTCTTC
few	TRBD1	TRBJ1-1	TRBV6-5	CASSSREGAWAFF	TGTGCCAGCAGTTCACGGGAGGGGGCATGGGCTTTCTTT
.	.	TRBJ2-3	TRBV7-9	CASSLPLQDTQYF	TGTGCCAGCAGCTTACCACTTCAAGATACGCAGTATTTT
.	TRBD1	TRBJ2-1	TRBV29-1	CSSGGQGAVNEQFF	TGCAGCTCGGGGGGACAGGGGGCCGTCAATGAGCAGTTCTTC
.	.	TRBJ2-2	TRBV4-1	CASSGGPGTGELFF	TGCGCCAGCAGCGGCGGGCCGGGGACCGGGGAGCTGTTTTTT
.	TRBD1	TRBJ2-7	TRBV6-5	CASSYSGQGREQYF	TGTGCCAGCAGTTACTCGGGACAGGGGAGAGAGCAGTACTTC
.	.	TRBJ2-3	TRBV6-1	CASSHPGSDTDTQYF	TGTGCCAGCAGCCACCCAGGGTCCGACACAGATACGCAGTATTTT
.	.	TRBJ2-7	TRBV10-3	CAISPSSYEQYF	TGTGCCATCAGTCCGAGCTCCTACGAGCAGTACTTC
.	.	TRBJ1-5	TRBV5-1	CASSTGPGQPQHF	TGCGCCAGCTCGACAGGTCCCGGGCAGCCCCAGCATTTT
few	.	TRBJ2-5	TRBV19	CASSTGVETQYF	TGTGCCAGTAGTACAGGGGTAGAGACCCAGTACTTC
few	TRBD1	TRBJ2-7	TRBV6-5	CASSTGTGALGEQYF	TGTGCCAGCAGTACCGGGACAGGAGCCCTTGGCGAGCAGTACTTC
.	.	TRBJ2-7	TRBV15	CATSRTRGNEQYF	TGTGCCACCAGCAGGACGCGAGGGAACGAGCAGTACTTC
few	.	TRBJ2-6	TRBV18	CASSPVGSSGANVLTF	TGTGCCAGCTCACCAGTGGGGAGCTCTGGGGCCAACGTCCTGACTTTC
.	TRBD1	TRBJ1-1	TRBV25-1	CASSGGTGAEREAFF	TGTGCCAGCAGTGGCGGGACAGGGGCGGAGAGGGAAGCTTTCTTT
few	.	TRBJ1-2	TRBV5-6	CASSMDRGWGYTF	TGTGCCAGCAGCATGGACCGCGGCTGGGGCTACACCTTC
.	.	TRBJ2-5	TRBV10-1	CASSDGRTVKTQYF	TGCGCCAGCAGTGATGGGCGTACCGTAAAGACCCAGTACTTC
few	TRBD2	TRBJ2-2	TRBV19	CATWGGTRDTGELFF	TGTGCCACCTGGGGGGGGACTAGGGACACCGGGGAGCTGTTTTTT
.	.	TRBJ1-6	TRBV4-3	CASSPYARDSPLHF	TGCGCCAGCAGCCCTTACGCGCGGGATTCACCCCTCCACTTT
few	.	TRBJ1-4	TRBV19	CASSMGRVNEKLFF	TGTGCCAGTAGTATGGGCAGAGTTAATGAAAAACTGTTTTTT
.	.	TRBJ1-2	TRBV7-9	CSSSYGPTGSNYGYTF	TGTTCCAGCAGCTACGGACCGACAGGCAGCAACTATGGCTACACCTTC
.	TRBD2	TRBJ2-5	TRBV5-1	CASSFSRGSLETQYF	TGCGCCAGCAGCTTTAGTCGCGGGAGCTTAGAGACCCAGTACTTC
few	TRBD1	TRBJ2-1	TRBV2	CASTLTGANNEQFF	TGTGCCAGCACCCTGACAGGGGCAAACAATGAGCAGTTCTTC
.	.	TRBJ2-5	TRBV5-4	CASRYGTLETQYF	TGTGCCAGCAGGTACGGGACACTGGAGACCCAGTACTTC
few	.	TRBJ1-6	TRBV11-3	CASSSGYGAGSPLHF	TGTGCCAGCAGCTCTGGGTATGGGGCAGGTTCACCCCTCCACTTT
.	TRBD1	TRBJ2-7	TRBV6-5	CASSYNRGSYEQYF	TGTGCCAGCAGTTACAACAGGGGGTCCTACGAGCAGTACTTC
.	.	TRBJ1-5	TRBV6-7	CASSYSRRGGDPQPQHF	TGTGCCAGCAGTTACTCTCGCCGGGGGGGAGATCCTCAGCCCCAGCATTTT
.	.	TRBJ2-7	TRBV2	CASHPGDTYEQYF	TGTGCCAGTCACCCAGGGGATACCTACGAGCAGTACTTC
once	.	TRBJ2-7	TRBV5-4	CASSSVPGEQYF	TGTGCCAGCAGCTCGGTACCGGGGGAGCAGTACTTC
once	.	TRBJ1-2	TRBV4-3	CASSQDIGGNYGYTF	TGCGCCAGCAGCCAAGATATTGGCGGGAACTATGGCTACACCTTC
.	.	TRBJ1-3	TRBV5-1	CASSMTGPSGNTIYF	TGCGCCAGCAGCATGACAGGACCGTCCGGAAACACCATATATTTT
.	TRBD1	TRBJ1-5	TRBV2	CASSRTGTQPQHF	TGTGCCAGCAGTCGGACAGGGACTCAGCCCCAGCATTTT
.	TRBD2	TRBJ2-3	TRBV7-2	CASSSGLAIDTQYF	TGTGCCAGCAGCTCCGGACTAGCGATAGATACGCAGTATTTT
few	.	TRBJ2-7	TRBV28	CASSPQYEQYF	TGTGCCAGCAGCCCCCAATACGAGCAGTACTTC
.	.	TRBJ2-7	TRBV7-2	CASSLQGGEQYF	TGTGCCAGCAGCTTACAAGGGGGCGAGCAGTACTTC
once	TRBD1	TRBJ1-1	TRBV4-1	CASSQQGAWGTEAFF	TGCGCCAGCAGCCAACAGGGGGCTTGGGGAACTGAAGCTTTCTTT
few	.	TRBJ1-1	TRBV7-9	CASSSAPDWNTEAFF	TGTGCCAGCAGCTCCGCCCCAGACTGGAACACTGAAGCTTTCTTT
.	.	TRBJ1-5	TRBV29-1	CSVSRRQPQHF	TGCAGCGTTTCTAGGAGGCAGCCCCAGCATTTT
.	.	TRBJ2-7	TRBV7-2	CASSLAGGNYYEQYF	TGTGCCAGCAGCTTAGCGGGGGGTAACTACTACGAGCAGTACTTC
.	.	TRBJ1-1	TRBV9	CASSSMGRSSRKNTEAFF	TGTGCCAGCAGCTCGATGGGGAGGAGTAGTAGGAAAAACACTGAAGCTTTCTTT
.	.	TRBJ2-5	TRBV2	CARQGNQETQYF	TGTGCCAGACAGGGTAATCAAGAGACCCAGTACTTC
.	.	TRBJ2-3	TRBV7-9	CASSSDSATDTQYF	TGTGCCAGCAGCTCGGACAGCGCCACAGATACGCAGTATTTT
.	TRBD1	TRBJ1-2	TRBV7-9	CASSAGTDVYGYTF	TGTGCCAGCAGCGCCGGGACAGATGTATATGGCTACACCTTC
once	.	TRBJ1-1	TRBV6-5	CASSYSGLPAFF	TGTGCCAGCAGTTACTCGGGACTTCCTGCTTTCTTT